One and the same sample provided the 30 T cell receptor beta chains below, sequenced in a study of T cells in Graves' hyperthyroidism and ophthalmopathy. Amplified regions were TCR beta CDR3 sequences from RNA transcripts. First-round RT-PCR with HTBI primers amplified the TCR CDR3 region. Using its own MiXCR run on the multiplex PCR reads, TCRdb lists one record per CDR3 protein. The table records roughly 500,000 distinct CDR3 sequences, 35% to 50% of them present only once. Sequencing was done on a sample of peripheral blood or thyroid tissue (not recorded which). Source of these receptors: an adult woman with Graves' disease, either hyperthyroidism or ophthalmopathy (not recorded which).

Note on this clonotype: The DNA is left out, because the CDR3 cannot be placed on it with certainty; the CDR3 is given as TCRdb lists it. This rearrangement joins TRBV29-1 to TRBJ1-1; the table's D call, TRBD1, has no DNA check behind it. The germline CDR1 and CDR2 sequences are SQVTM and ANQGSEA. The CDR3 is 21 amino acids long, termini counted. CDR3: CSGRTSVYFCATSPGPTEAFF.

The rearrangement joins TRBV3-1 to TRBJ2-7; 7 bases align to TRBD2. Looked up from germline, CDR1 is LGHDT and CDR2 is YNNKEL (reference sequence). The CDR3 covers 14 residues. The trim removed 1 base at V and 3 bases at J, leaving 3 bases unmatched. CDR3 in DNA: TGTGCCAGCAGCCAAGGGACTAGAGGCTACGAGCAGTACTTC. Translation: CASSQGTRGYEQYF.

This clonotype came up many times. The rearrangement links TRBV14 to TRBJ2-7, with 11 bases that match TRBD2. The CDR3 is made up of 15 amino acids. V trimming: 1 base; J trimming: 6 bases; junction bases outside the gene matches: 5. The V gene's germline CDR1 is SGHDN and CDR2 FVKESK. This chain's CDR3 is CASSQGGLAVGEQYF. The CDR3 DNA is TGTGCCAGCAGCCAAGGGGGACTAGCGGTTGGCGAGCAGTACTTC.

The chain carries TRBV20-1 and TRBJ2-7, with 10 positions matching TRBD2. The junction had 10 bases not matched to a gene; V was cut back by 6 bases and J by 5 bases. This CDR3 region has 14 residues. Germline V lookup: CDR1 DFQATT, CDR2 SNEGSKA (reference sequence). The CDR3 DNA reads TGCAGTGCCGGCGAGCTAGCGGGAGCGGACGAGCAGTACTTC. Translated, it gives CSAGELAGADEQYF.

This clonotype turned up a few times. V is TRBV7-3 and J is TRBJ2-1, with D possibly matching TRBD2 (6 bases). CDR3 length equals 14 residues. CDR1 and CDR2 (germline): SGHTA, FQGTGA. Trimming stripped 5 bases from V and 5 bases from J, with 13 bases between. The CDR3 reads CASSPRGFNNEQFF. The CDR3 bases are TGTGCCAGCAGCCCCCGGGGGTTCAACAATGAGCAGTTCTTC. The entire variable domain, with the rest obtained from reference TRBV7-3 and TRBJ2-1, is as follows: GAGVSQTPSNKVTEKGKYVELRCDPISGHTALYWYRQSLGQGPEFLIYFQGTGAADDSGLPNDRFFAVRPEGSVSTLKIQRTERGDSAVYLCASSPRGFNNEQFFGPGTRLTVL.

This clonotype occurred many times. The chain is built from TRBV19 and TRBJ1-1; no definite D call. Trimming stripped 4 bases from V and 5 bases from J, with 11 bases between. Per the germline V gene, CDR1 is LNHDA and CDR2 is SQIVND (reference sequence). This CDR3 is built from 13 residues. The CDR3 region has the DNA TGTGCCAGTAGTACCGCCTTTAGGACTGAAGCTTTCTTT. Residues: CASSTAFRTEAFF.

This clonotype came up a few times. CDR3 nucleotides: TGTGCCAGCATTGGTTCCGTTGCAACTAATGAAAAACTGTTTTTT. Its translation: CASIGSVATNEKLFF. V usage is TRBV6-1 and J usage is TRBJ1-4; D remains unclear. The CDR3 loop spans 15 amino acids. With 7 bases removed from V and 0 bases from J, the gap between germline ends came to 12 bases. Germline V gene sequence: CDR1 MNHNS, CDR2 SASEGT.

The rearrangement uses TRBV5-4 and TRBJ2-7; D is unresolved. CDR1 is SGHNT, CDR2 YYREEE, per germline (reference sequence). Deletions cut 4 bases from V and 3 bases from J, with 11 bases between. The CDR3 loop spans 13 amino acids. Written as DNA, the CDR3 is TGTGCCAGCAGCGACGAGTACAGCTACGAGCAGTACTTC. Its translation: CASSDEYSYEQYF.

The genes are TRBV2 and TRBJ1-4, with a weak D call TRBD1 (6 bases). Germline V gene sequence: CDR1 SNHLY, CDR2 FYNNEI. The length of the CDR3 is 15 residues. Trimming left V 6 bases short and J 6 bases short, with 17 bases between. For the CDR3, the DNA is TGTGCCAGCAGCGGACAGCCGGAGGAGCATGAAAAACTGTTTTTT. Translating it yields CASSGQPEEHEKLFF. The full variable domain, with the rest looked up from reference TRBV2 and TRBJ1-4, is EPEVTQTPSHQVTQMGQEVILRCVPISNHLYFYWYRQILGQKVEFLVSFYNNEISEKSEIFDDQFSVERPDGSNFTLKIRSTKLEDSAMYFCASSGQPEEHEKLFFGSGTQLSVL.

The chain joins TRBV24-1 to TRBJ1-1, with D perhaps matching TRBD1 (5 bases). Germline-derived CDR1 and CDR2 are KGHDR and SFDVKD. Trimming left V 2 bases short and J 6 bases short, with 15 bases between. The CDR3 is 15 residues long. The CDR3 sequence is CATSDSEGFKSEAFF. The DNA for the CDR3 is TGTGCCACCAGTGATTCGGAGGGGTTTAAGTCTGAAGCTTTCTTT.

The chain links TRBV20-1 to TRBJ1-1; D uncertain. Trimming removed 3 bases at V and 4 bases at J, with 6 bases between. This CDR3 region has 11 residues. The germline V gene has CDR1 DFQATT and CDR2 SNEGSKA (reference sequence). In DNA, the CDR3 is TGCAGTGCTAGTAAAAGCACTGAAGCTTTCTTT. The encoded protein is CSASKSTEAFF.

The chain recombines TRBV20-1 with TRBJ1-1; TRBD1 is a possible D gene (6 bases). CDR3 length: 17 residues. The germline V and J ends were trimmed by 5 bases and 2 bases, with 24 bases remaining between them. Germline lookup yields CDR1 DFQATT and CDR2 SNEGSKA (reference sequence). The CDR3 region is CSAYTRDTSGKNTEAFF. The CDR3 DNA is TGCAGTGCTTATACCCGGGACACTTCCGGAAAAAACACTGAAGCTTTCTTT.

There are a few counts of this clonotype. The CDR3 here is CASSNPSTGFEAFF. CDR3 bases: TGTGCCAGCAGCAACCCCTCTACCGGTTTTGAAGCTTTCTTT. V and J are TRBV28 and TRBJ1-1; D remains unclear. Per germline, CDR1 MDHEN and CDR2 SYDVKM. The CDR3 extends over 14 amino acids. The V gene lost 6 bases and the J gene lost 7 bases, with 18 bases spanning the gap. Full variable domain (outside the CDR3, taken from reference TRBV28 and TRBJ1-1): DVKVTQSSRYLVKRTGEKVFLECVQDMDHENMFWYRQDPGLGLRLIYFSYDVKMKEKGDIPEGYSVSREKKERFSLILESASTNQTSMYLCASSNPSTGFEAFFGQGTRLTVV.

With respect to this clonotype: The CDR3 does not close with the conserved phenylalanine or tryptophan, likely indicating a read error. Because the CDR3's place on the DNA is in doubt, the DNA is left out and the CDR3 is given as listed by TCRdb. The chain combines TRBV2 with TRBJ1-6; the D segment call TRBD1 is taken from the table without a DNA check. The CDR3 is 8 amino acids in total, end residues counted. Germline CDR1 SNHLY, CDR2 FYNNEI. CDR3 protein: CASGDNNY.

On this clonotype itself: A much larger clone lies one base from this, so it may be a read error. The conserved phenylalanine or tryptophan normally closing the CDR3 is absent here, so this likely arose from a read error. J is TRBJ2-7 and V is TRBV7-2, with D perhaps given as TRBD1 or TRBD2 (5 bases each). The germline V and J ends were trimmed by 4 bases and 2 bases, with 15 bases remaining between them. Germline V gene lookup returns CDR1 SGHTA and CDR2 FQGNSA. The CDR3 covers 15 residues. The CDR3 DNA reads TGTGCCAGCAGCTCGTCCGGGACGCTCGCCTACGAGCAGTACCTC. Translation: CASSSSGTLAYEQYL.

This sequence joins TRBV15 and TRBJ1-6, with D perhaps TRBD1 (5 bases). This CDR3 region has 13 residues. Germline CDR1 LNHNV, CDR2 YYDKDF (reference sequence). This CDR3 is CATRGRTNSPLHF. CDR3 coding DNA: TGTGCGACTCGGGGACGGACGAATTCACCCCTCCACTTT.

There are many counts of this clonotype. This chain links TRBV20-1 with TRBJ2-5; 8 positions match TRBD2. There are 16 residues in the CDR3. Trimming at V came to 2 bases and at J to 5 bases, leaving 13 bases not matched to a gene. Germline V gives CDR1 DFQATT, CDR2 SNEGSKA (reference sequence). The CDR3 loop reads CSARSGREGQRETQYF. The CDR3 DNA is TGCAGTGCTAGATCAGGTCGGGAGGGCCAGAGGGAGACCCAGTACTTC.

CDR3 in amino acids: CASSLERLGQGHTEAFF. The CDR3 DNA sequence: TGCGCCAGCAGCTTGGAAAGGCTAGGACAGGGCCACACTGAAGCTTTCTTT. V and J are TRBV5-1 and TRBJ1-1, with 8 nucleotides matching TRBD1. CDR1 is SGHRS, CDR2 YFSETQ, per germline. Trimming at V came to 0 bases and at J to 3 bases, leaving 10 bases not matched to a gene. The CDR3 is made up of 17 amino acids.

V usage is TRBV19 and J usage is TRBJ2-6; 10 bases fit TRBD1. Trimming cost V 5 bases and J 0 bases; bases outside gene matches: 4. The CDR3 runs 17 residues. Germline values: CDR1 LNHDA, CDR2 SQIVND (reference sequence). CDR3 DNA sequence: TGTGCCAGTAGTCCCCGGGACAGGGGCTCTGGGGCCAACGTCCTGACTTTC. Encoded protein: CASSPRDRGSGANVLTF.

This clonotype appeared many times. The chain joins TRBV7-2 to TRBJ1-1; D possibly corresponds to TRBD1 (5 bases). V gave up 3 bases and J gave up 8 bases, with 13 bases separating them. The CDR3 totals 13 residues. Germline CDR1 reads SGHTA; CDR2 reads FQGNSA. The CDR3 DNA reads TGTGCCAGCAGCTTTCTGTACGACAGCGAAGCTTTCTTT. It codes for CASSFLYDSEAFF. The full variable domain, rest sourced from reference TRBV7-2 and TRBJ1-1, is GAGVSQSPSNKVTEKGKDVELRCDPISGHTALYWYRQSLGQGLEFLIYFQGNSAPDKSGLPSDRFSAERTGGSVSTLTIQRTQQEDSAVYLCASSFLYDSEAFFGQGTRLTVV.

The chain is built from TRBV15 and TRBJ2-5; D is possibly TRBD1 (6 bases). Germline V gene data show CDR1 as LNHNV and CDR2 as YYDKDF (reference sequence). Deletions cut 3 bases from V and 1 base from J, with 15 bases between. The CDR3 consists of 16 residues. DNA for the CDR3: TGTGCCACCAGCAGTGCCCTACAGGGACCCCAAGAGACCCAGTACTTC. Translated: CATSSALQGPQETQYF. Using reference TRBV15 and TRBJ2-5 for the parts outside the CDR3, the full variable domain is DAMVIQNPRYQVTQFGKPVTLSCSQTLNHNVMYWYQQKSSQAPKLLFHYYDKDFNNEADTPDNFQSRRPNTSFCFLDIRSPGLGDTAMYLCATSSALQGPQETQYFGPGTRLLVL.

The CDR3 reads CASSESSGGTEAFF. The CDR3 coding sequence is TGTGCCAGCAGTGAATCTTCAGGGGGAACTGAAGCTTTCTTT. The chain uses TRBV25-1 and TRBJ1-1; 7 bases agree with TRBD1. The trim removed 1 base at V and 5 bases at J, leaving 4 bases unmatched. Germline V gene data show CDR1 as MGHDK and CDR2 as SYGVNS. This CDR3 has 14 amino acids.

The chain carries TRBV29-1 and TRBJ2-2; the match to TRBD1 covers 7 bases. This CDR3 spans 12 amino acids. V shed 7 bases, J shed 4 bases, and the junction held 3 bases outside the gene matches. CDR1 and CDR2 from the germline V gene are SQVTM and ANQGSEA. The CDR3 here is CSATGVTGELFF. For the CDR3, the DNA is TGCAGCGCCACAGGGGTCACCGGGGAGCTGTTTTTT.

The chain is built from TRBV4-1 and TRBJ1-4; D remains ambiguous. V dropped 0 bases and J dropped 3 bases, with 5 bases sitting between them. Germline CDR1 MGHRA, CDR2 YSYEKL. The CDR3 is made up of 14 amino acids. The CDR3 spells CASSQDQANEKLFF. For the CDR3, the DNA is TGCGCCAGCAGCCAAGATCAGGCTAATGAAAAACTGTTTTTT.

This clonotype was seen repeatedly, ten times or more. V and J are TRBV19 and TRBJ1-5, with D perhaps TRBD1 (6 bases). The CDR3 is made up of 15 amino acids. The germline V gene encodes CDR1 LNHDA and CDR2 SQIVND (reference sequence). V was pared by 4 bases and J by 2 bases, with 12 bases between. CDR3 residues: CASSTQGIGNQPQHF. CDR3 sequence (DNA): TGTGCCAGTAGTACTCAGGGGATTGGCAATCAGCCCCAGCATTTT.

This clonotype was seen more than once but under ten times. The genes are TRBV24-1 and TRBJ1-5, with 7 positions matching TRBD1. Germline assignment: CDR1 KGHDR and CDR2 SFDVKD. The CDR3 extends over 16 amino acids. V dropped 8 bases and J dropped 3; count of bases not matched to a gene: 12. The DNA for the CDR3 is TGTGCCACCAAGGACGGGAGGCAGGGGGACAATCAGCCCCAGCATTTT. Its translation: CATKDGRQGDNQPQHF.

Points on this clonotype: Its ends do not fully match the called genes, so a read error is possible. The chain links TRBV4-2 to TRBJ1-1; D gene uncertain. The CDR3 has 11 residues. Germline CDR1 LGHNA, CDR2 YNFKEQ. The CDR3 DNA reads TGTGCCAGCAGCCAGGCGACTGGAGCTTTCTTT. Amino acids: CASSQATGAFF.

The rearrangement uses TRBV5-5 and TRBJ1-6, with 12 bases lining up with TRBD1. Looked up from germline, CDR1 is SGHKS and CDR2 is YYEKEE (reference sequence). CDR3 length: 18 amino acids. The V and J ends lost 2 bases and 9 bases, in that order; junction bases with no gene match: 12. CDR3 sequence: CASSLFPGQGAGGSPLHF. Written as DNA, the CDR3 is TGTGCCAGCAGCTTATTTCCGGGACAGGGGGCAGGTGGTTCACCCCTCCACTTT.

The rearrangement joins TRBV7-6 to TRBJ1-1; TRBD1 matches 8 bases. J gave up 8 bases and V 5 bases, and 4 bases lay outside the gene matches. The length of the CDR3 is 12 residues. Germline V gives CDR1 SGHVS, CDR2 FNYEAQ. The CDR3 sequence: CASSPWTGEAFF. CDR3 in DNA: TGTGCCAGCAGCCCGTGGACAGGGGAAGCTTTCTTT.

The V and J genes are TRBV7-9 and TRBJ1-4; 7 bases are a match to TRBD1. With V trimmed by 1 base and J by 6 bases, 2 bases remained unmatched. Germline CDR1 is SEHNR and CDR2 is FQNEAQ (reference sequence). This CDR3 comprises 14 residues. DNA for the CDR3: TGTGCCAGCAGCTTAGTTGGGACAGATGAAAAACTGTTTTTT. Protein sequence: CASSLVGTDEKLFF.